These T cell receptor beta chains were read from a single sample in a study of blood T cell repertoires in COVID-19. Produced via immunoSEQ multiplex PCR; TCRdb's table is partial and in-frame only. Of some 530,000 clones in the sample, about 85% were seen once. Sample: PBMCs or T cells enriched from blood (not recorded which). The receptor source for this set is a woman aged 55 to 70 who had recovered from COVID-19. CDR3s include the opening cysteine and the closing phenylalanine or tryptophan. A D gene is named only where the DNA matches it firmly. The size field is filled for only some rows; it gives once, few, many or a size class.

>NA|TRBD1|TRBJ1-4|TRBV2
TGTGCCAGCAGTATCCCCCCGTCTGGGACAGGGAAACTGTTTTTT
CASSIPPSGTGKLFF
>NA|NA|TRBJ2-6|TRBV10-3
TGTGCCATCAGGGAAGGGGGGGCGAGTGGGGCCAACGTCCTGACTTTC
CAIREGGASGANVLTF
>NA|NA|TRBJ1-6|TRBV6-6
TGTGCCAGCAGTCAGGGGCCAGGGGTAGGCTCCTATAATTCACCCCTCCACTTT
CASSQGPGVGSYNSPLHF
>once|NA|TRBJ1-1|TRBV7-2
TGTGCCAGCAGCTTAGGAGGGAGTTACACTGAAGCTTTCTTT
CASSLGGSYTEAFF
>NA|NA|TRBJ2-2|TRBV2
TGTGCCAGCAGTGTTTGGTCGAGCACCGAGGAGCTGTTTTTT
CASSVWSSTEELFF
>NA|NA|TRBJ1-6|TRBV5-8
TGTGCCAGCAGCGTTCCGGGACTGAATAATTCACCCCTCCACTTT
CASSVPGLNNSPLHF
>NA|TRBD1|TRBJ1-2|TRBV19
TGTGCCAGTAAAGGGGGCACCTATGGCTACACCTTC
CASKGGTYGYTF
>NA|NA|TRBJ1-2|TRBV15
TGTGCCACCAGCAGAGATACAGGCGACTATGGCTACACCTTC
CATSRDTGDYGYTF
>NA|NA|TRBJ2-1|TRBV6-6
TGTGCCAGCAGTCAGTATATAGATGAGCAGTTCTTC
CASSQYIDEQFF
>NA|NA|TRBJ1-6|TRBV5-1
TGCGCCAGCAGCTTATCTGGGAGAGACTATAATTCACCCCTCCACTTT
CASSLSGRDYNSPLHF
>NA|TRBD1|TRBJ2-7|TRBV6-5
TGTGCCACAGGACAGGTGTCCTACGAGCAGTACTTC
CATGQVSYEQYF